This entry is about one T cell receptor beta chain. The sample originates from a study of blood T cell repertoires in COVID-19. On the study more broadly: Samples representing acute and convalescent COVID-19 were sourced from the United States, Italy and Spain. From T cells, B-cell-depleted T cells, or PBMCs came the material, which was cDNA or gDNA.

Authors' methods: Estimated nucleated cell counts came from reference gene primer amplification. Clones were sequenced by immunoSEQ multiplex PCR, and TCRdb holds only the in-frame ones, with some missing. V and J calls and clone size are those listed in that table; D and trimming were worked out from the DNA. The sample lists 98,000 or so clones, roughly 84% occurring once. CDR1 is SGHAT and CDR2 is FQNNGV in the germline V gene. Trimming stripped 4 bases from V and 1 base from J, with 15 bases between. The CDR3 is made up of 16 amino acids. V gene TRBV11-2 combines with J gene TRBJ2-3; possibly TRBD1 for D (5 bases). The receptor was derived from a man aged 55 to 69 with acute or convalescent COVID-19. Sample: peripheral blood. In nucleotides, the CDR3 is TGTGCCAGCAGCTCCCGTCACAGGATTGGCACAGATACGCAGTATTTT. As protein: CASSSRHRIGTDTQYF.